This passage covers 8 T cell receptor beta chains from one sample sequenced in a study of T-cell reconstitution after alpha-beta-depleted transplantation in children. Unique molecular identifiers featured in how the TCRbeta library was prepared. Each CDR3 protein is one row after TCRdb ran MiXCR on the PCR reads. The sample includes about 580,000 distinct CDR3 sequences, 23% seen only once; the top ten take 11% to 15%. Sequenced material: PBMCs, mostly from graft donor cells, taken 360 days after TCRalphabeta/CD19-depleted stem cell transplant. These receptor sequences come from a boy under three years old who had a stem cell transplant for acute myeloid leukemia, so the T cells may come from the graft donor.

This clonotype has a count of ten or more. The chain is built from TRBV29-1 and TRBJ1-2; D is possibly TRBD1 (6 bases). In germline, CDR1 is SQVTM, CDR2 ANQGSEA. There are 12 residues in the CDR3. V lost 5 bases and J lost 7, with 14 bases in between. CDR3 sequence (DNA): TGCAGCGTTCACCAGGGGCGCCTTGGCTACACCTTC. It codes for CSVHQGRLGYTF. Full variable domain (rest looked up from reference TRBV29-1 and TRBJ1-2): SAVISQKPSRDICQRGTSLTIQCQVDSQVTMMFWYRQQPGQSLTLIATANQGSEATYESGFVIDKFPISRPNLTFSTLTVSNMSPEDSSIYLCSVHQGRLGYTFGSGTRLTVV.

This clonotype was detected only a few times. V and J are TRBV2 and TRBJ1-6, with D possibly matching TRBD1 (5 bases). Trimming shortened V by 11 bases and J by 8 bases, and 19 bases separated the two germline ends. CDR1 is SNHLY, CDR2 FYNNEI, per germline. CDR3 length: 14 residues. The CDR3, as DNA: TGTGCCCGGGGACCCGGGAGGGGAGATTCACCCCTCCACTTT. Translated: CARGPGRGDSPLHF.

The CDR3 region is CATSREAQGNQPQHF. CDR3 sequence (DNA): TGTGCCACCAGCAGAGAGGCACAGGGCAATCAGCCCCAGCATTTT. The genes are TRBV15 and TRBJ1-5; D is perhaps TRBD1 (5 bases). The V gene's germline CDR1 is LNHNV and CDR2 YYDKDF (reference sequence). The CDR3 totals 15 residues. Trimming left V 0 bases short and J 2 bases short, with 8 bases between.

V usage is TRBV6-6 and J usage is TRBJ1-2; TRBD1 aligns across 9 bases. CDR3 length: 13 residues. Germline-derived CDR1 and CDR2 are MNHNY and SVGAGI (reference sequence). The V and J ends lost 5 bases and 4 bases, in that order; junction bases with no gene match: 2. CDR3 sequence: CASSTGGAYGYTF. CDR3 DNA sequence: TGTGCCAGCAGTACAGGGGGCGCCTATGGCTACACCTTC.

This clonotype was detected many times. The gene calls are TRBV6-1 and TRBJ2-7; possible D gene TRBD1, 6 bases. The CDR3 length is 13 residues. V gave up 5 bases and J gave up 2 bases, with 10 bases separating them. CDR1 MNHNS and CDR2 SASEGT come from the germline V gene. In DNA form, the CDR3 reads TGTGCCAGCAGTCGCACAGGGACCTACGAGCAGTACTTC. As protein: CASSRTGTYEQYF.

The chain uses TRBV15 and TRBJ2-5; D may be TRBD1 (5 bases). Germline CDR1 and CDR2: LNHNV and YYDKDF (reference sequence). The CDR3 consists of 15 residues. V lost 1 base to trimming and J lost 7 bases, with 16 bases between them. For the CDR3, the DNA is TGTGCCACCAGCAGAGGGGAAGGGGTTTTGGGGACCCAGTACTTC. Its protein is CATSRGEGVLGTQYF.

In its sample, this clonotype was seen many times. The rearrangement links TRBV20-1 to TRBJ2-3; no firm D call. CDR3 size: 12 residues. The V gene lost 2 bases and the J gene lost 3 bases, with 6 bases spanning the gap. Germline V gene lookup returns CDR1 DFQATT and CDR2 SNEGSKA (reference sequence). CDR3 protein: CSARPETDTQYF. CDR3 coding DNA: TGCAGTGCTAGACCCGAGACAGATACGCAGTATTTT.

This clonotype was seen only a few times. The rearrangement joins TRBV6-4 to TRBJ2-3; D gene unclear. V was pared by 4 bases and J by 6 bases, with 11 bases between. The V gene's germline CDR1 is MRHNA and CDR2 SNTAGT. The length of the CDR3 is 13 residues. CDR3 sequence reads: CASSALKGDTQYF. CDR3 DNA: TGTGCCAGCAGTGCCCTCAAAGGGGATACGCAGTATTTT.